The present T cell receptor beta chain was sequenced within a study of siplizumab effects on memory and regulatory T cells. On this clone: Its target is not known.

Method: immunoSEQ multiplex PCR; TCRdb's copy keeps in-frame clones and lacks some. The repertoire holds 100,000 or so clones, 90% to 95% seen once, with more than 0.3% in the top ten. Study observations and caveats: Assignment of a naive or memory phenotype failed for roughly 75-97% of the proliferating CD4+ or CD8+ clones.

The receptor's source is a human donor in good health. Sequences were obtained from CD4+ T cells sorted from blood.

CDR3 nucleotide sequence: TGCGCCAGCAGCTTGGCCGAAGGGGATCAGCCCCAGCATTTT. This sequence encodes CASSLAEGDQPQHF. The V and J genes are TRBV5-1 and TRBJ1-5, with a weak D call TRBD1 (5 bases). CDR1 is SGHRS, CDR2 YFSETQ, per germline. V dropped 0 bases and J dropped 5 bases, with 9 bases sitting between them. There are 14 residues in the CDR3. Drawing the rest from reference TRBV5-1 and TRBJ1-5, the complete variable domain is KAGVTQTPRYLIKTRGQQVTLSCSPISGHRSVSWYQQTPGQGLQFLFEYFSETQRNKGNFPGRFSGRQFSNSRSEMNVSTLELGDSALYLCASSLAEGDQPQHFGDGTRLSIL.